The T cell receptor (beta chain) described here comes from a study of cytomegalovirus exposure and HLA in healthy donors. The CDR3 sequence is 13 residues long. Germline loops: CDR1 SGHAT, CDR2 FQDESV (reference sequence). Trimming removed 5 bases at V and 2 bases at J, with 10 bases between. This clone was seen more than once but under ten times. The primer mix had 60 Vbeta and 13 Jbeta primers. Data came from immunoSEQ multiplex PCR; TCRdb stores just in-frame clones and leaves some out. Of around 130,000 clones detected, 75% to 85% appear once; the ten largest clones hold 2.5% to 3%. The donors gave bone marrow, and they were healthy.

Sequences were obtained from PBMCs. This receptor was identified in a woman aged 18-29 years in good health and CMV-seropositive. The rearrangement joins TRBV11-1 to TRBJ2-7; D might be TRBD1 (7 bases). Written as DNA, the CDR3 is TGTGCCAGCAGCGCGGGACAGACCTACGAGCAGTACTTC. It is translated as CASSAGQTYEQYF.